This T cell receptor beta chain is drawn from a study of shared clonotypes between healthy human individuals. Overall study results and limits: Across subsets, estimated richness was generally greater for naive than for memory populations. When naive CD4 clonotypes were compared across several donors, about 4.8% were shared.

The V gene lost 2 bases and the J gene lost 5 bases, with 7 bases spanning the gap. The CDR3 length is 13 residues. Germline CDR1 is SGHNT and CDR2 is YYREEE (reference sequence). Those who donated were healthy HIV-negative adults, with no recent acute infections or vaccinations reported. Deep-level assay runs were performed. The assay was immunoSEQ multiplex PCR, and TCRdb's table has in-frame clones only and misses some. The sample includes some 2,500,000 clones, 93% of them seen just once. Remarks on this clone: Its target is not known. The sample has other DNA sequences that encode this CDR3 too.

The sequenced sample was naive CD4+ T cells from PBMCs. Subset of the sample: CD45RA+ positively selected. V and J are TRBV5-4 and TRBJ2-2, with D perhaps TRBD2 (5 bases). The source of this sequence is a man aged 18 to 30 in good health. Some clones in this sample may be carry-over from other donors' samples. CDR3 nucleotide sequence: TGTGCCAGCAGCTTCCCGGGGACCGGGGAGCTGTTTTTT. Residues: CASSFPGTGELFF.